This TCR beta chain was sequenced during a study of shared clonotypes between healthy human individuals. As for the study in general: Each donor's CD4 naive and CD4 memory cells filled three plates apiece, CD8 naive two, and CD8 memory one. Study conclusions and caveats: Rarefaction showed that sequencing of sorted subsets was incomplete (despite large depth).

Researchers partitioned CD4+ cells into CD45RA+ naive and CD45RA-negative memory subsets. V shed 5 bases and J shed 3 bases, with 12 bases lying between them. Germline V gene lookup returns CDR1 SNHLY and CDR2 FYNNEI. The CDR3 is 14 amino acids. On this clone itself: Antigen specificity is unknown.

Each sorted subset replicate got 200 ng genomic DNA, tens of thousands of genomes. Clones were read by immunoSEQ multiplex PCR, and TCRdb kept only the in-frame ones, dropping some. The data hold some 500,000 clones, with 90% to 97% observed a single time. The sequenced material came from naive CD4+ T cells sorted from blood. The sample's subset: CD45RA+ positively selected. The V and J genes are TRBV2 and TRBJ2-3, with D perhaps TRBD1 or TRBD2 (5 bases each). The source of this sequence is a woman in her twenties or thirties in good health. The CDR3 coding sequence is TGTGCCAGCAGTTCCGGGACGGATACAGATACGCAGTATTTT. Translation gives CASSSGTDTDTQYF.